A selection of T cell receptor beta chains follows, all from one sample in a study of blood T cell repertoires in COVID-19. Method: immunoSEQ multiplex PCR; TCRdb's copy keeps in-frame clones and lacks some. Among under 300,000 clones listed, roughly 80% were seen once. Sample: peripheral blood. The receptors stem from a woman of 80 years or more with acute or convalescent COVID-19. Both conserved end residues are part of each CDR3. The order of the fields is CDR3 DNA, CDR3 protein, D gene, clone size, J gene, V gene, CDR3 length. The D gene is left open where the match is weak. Size values are once, few and many counts, or a class for expanded clones, and some rows have none.

CDR3 DNA: TGTGCCAGTAGTATATGGGCTAGCGGGGACACTGGCACAGATACGCAGTATTTT
CDR3 protein: CASSIWASGDTGTDTQYF
D gene: TRBD2
clone size: NA
J gene: TRBJ2-3
V gene: TRBV19
CDR3 length: 18

CDR3 DNA: TGTGCCAGCAGACAGGGACAGCAGAGCTCCTACGAGCAGTACTTC
CDR3 protein: CASRQGQQSSYEQYF
D gene: TRBD1
clone size: NA
J gene: TRBJ2-7
V gene: TRBV27
CDR3 length: 15

CDR3 DNA: TGTGCCAGTAGTCCCCCGACCACAGGGATCGGCGGCTACACCTTC
CDR3 protein: CASSPPTTGIGGYTF
D gene: NA
clone size: NA
J gene: TRBJ1-2
V gene: TRBV19
CDR3 length: 15

CDR3 DNA: TGCGCCAGCAGTCAACCTCGGGGATCGGCCCGCAGGCGCTCTTCTAGCAATCAGCCCCAGCATTTT
CDR3 protein: CASSQPRGSARRRSSSNQPQHF
D gene: NA
clone size: NA
J gene: TRBJ1-5
V gene: TRBV23-1
CDR3 length: 22

CDR3 DNA: TGTGCCAGCTCCCCAGAGAGCCCCGCGAACACCGGGGAGCTGTTTTTT
CDR3 protein: CASSPESPANTGELFF
D gene: NA
clone size: NA
J gene: TRBJ2-2
V gene: TRBV18
CDR3 length: 16

CDR3 DNA: TGTGCCAGCGGGGGCGCGGGCTACGAGCAGTACTTC
CDR3 protein: CASGGAGYEQYF
D gene: NA
clone size: NA
J gene: TRBJ2-7
V gene: TRBV2
CDR3 length: 12

CDR3 DNA: TGTGCCAGCTCACCGAGGCTAGCGGGGGATCCGAACACCGGGGAGCTGTTTTTT
CDR3 protein: CASSPRLAGDPNTGELFF
D gene: TRBD2
clone size: NA
J gene: TRBJ2-2
V gene: TRBV18
CDR3 length: 18

CDR3 DNA: TGTGCCAGCAGGTTGGGCCCGTCCTCTGGAAACACCATATATTTT
CDR3 protein: CASRLGPSSGNTIYF
D gene: NA
clone size: NA
J gene: TRBJ1-3
V gene: TRBV2
CDR3 length: 15

CDR3 DNA: TGCAGCGTCAAAAAAGCGGGGAGGAACACCGGGGAGCTGTTTTTT
CDR3 protein: CSVKKAGRNTGELFF
D gene: TRBD2
clone size: NA
J gene: TRBJ2-2
V gene: TRBV29-1
CDR3 length: 15

CDR3 DNA: TGCGCCAGCAGCCCCCCCACAGGGGGCACTGAAGCTTTCTTT
CDR3 protein: CASSPPTGGTEAFF
D gene: TRBD1
clone size: NA
J gene: TRBJ1-1
V gene: TRBV5-1
CDR3 length: 14

CDR3 DNA: TGTGCCAGCAGTTACTCGGAGCGGTCGTGGGATGAGCAGTTCTTC
CDR3 protein: CASSYSERSWDEQFF
D gene: NA
clone size: NA
J gene: TRBJ2-1
V gene: TRBV6-6
CDR3 length: 15

CDR3 DNA: TGTGCCAGCAGTTACTCGGGGGGTGTCACTGAAGCTTTCTTT
CDR3 protein: CASSYSGGVTEAFF
D gene: NA
clone size: NA
J gene: TRBJ1-1
V gene: TRBV6-6
CDR3 length: 14

CDR3 DNA: TGTGCCAGCGCTAAAGTAGGGGGCAGGGGGATATTGGATGAGCAGTTCTTC
CDR3 protein: CASAKVGGRGILDEQFF
D gene: TRBD1
clone size: few
J gene: TRBJ2-1
V gene: TRBV28
CDR3 length: 17

CDR3 DNA: TGTGCCAGCAGCGCCCTAGGGGCCAATCAGCCCCAGCATTTT
CDR3 protein: CASSALGANQPQHF
D gene: NA
clone size: NA
J gene: TRBJ1-5
V gene: TRBV5-5
CDR3 length: 14

CDR3 DNA: TGCGCCAGCAGCTTGGATAGCGGCCCTCCCACTGAAGCTTTCTTT
CDR3 protein: CASSLDSGPPTEAFF
D gene: NA
clone size: NA
J gene: TRBJ1-1
V gene: TRBV5-1
CDR3 length: 15

CDR3 DNA: TGTGCCAGCAGTCCGGGACAGCTAAACTACGAGCAGTACTTC
CDR3 protein: CASSPGQLNYEQYF
D gene: TRBD1
clone size: NA
J gene: TRBJ2-7
V gene: TRBV2
CDR3 length: 14

CDR3 DNA: TGTGCCATCAGTGAGTCCGGCGGGACCCTCCAAGAGACCCAGTACTTC
CDR3 protein: CAISESGGTLQETQYF
D gene: NA
clone size: NA
J gene: TRBJ2-5
V gene: TRBV10-3
CDR3 length: 16

CDR3 DNA: TGTGCCATCAGCCGAGAACCAAGCGGGGGGGACAATGAGCAGTTCTTC
CDR3 protein: CAISREPSGGDNEQFF
D gene: TRBD2
clone size: NA
J gene: TRBJ2-1
V gene: TRBV10-3
CDR3 length: 16

CDR3 DNA: TGCGCCAGCAGCCCGGGACAGGGAACCGGGGAGCTGTTTTTT
CDR3 protein: CASSPGQGTGELFF
D gene: TRBD1
clone size: NA
J gene: TRBJ2-2
V gene: TRBV5-1
CDR3 length: 14

CDR3 DNA: TGTGCCAGCACCCAGACATCAATCTCTGGAAACACCATATATTTT
CDR3 protein: CASTQTSISGNTIYF
D gene: NA
clone size: NA
J gene: TRBJ1-3
V gene: TRBV6-5
CDR3 length: 15

CDR3 DNA: TGTGCCAGCAGCTTAGCCAGGGGGCTGGGTGAAGCTTTCTTT
CDR3 protein: CASSLARGLGEAFF
D gene: TRBD1
clone size: once
J gene: TRBJ1-1
V gene: TRBV11-1
CDR3 length: 14

CDR3 DNA: TGCAGTGCTAGTGCCCTTTCGGACTATGGCTACACCTTC
CDR3 protein: CSASALSDYGYTF
D gene: NA
clone size: NA
J gene: TRBJ1-2
V gene: TRBV20-1
CDR3 length: 13

CDR3 DNA: TGTGCCAGCAGCGATACACCACCTAACTATGGCTACACCTTC
CDR3 protein: CASSDTPPNYGYTF
D gene: NA
clone size: NA
J gene: TRBJ1-2
V gene: TRBV28
CDR3 length: 14

CDR3 DNA: TGCGCCAGCAGCTTGCCCTGGACAGGGACGCCCGGGGGCTACACCTTC
CDR3 protein: CASSLPWTGTPGGYTF
D gene: TRBD1
clone size: NA
J gene: TRBJ1-2
V gene: TRBV5-1
CDR3 length: 16

CDR3 DNA: TGTGCCAGCACCCGAAGGGAGGGGACGGGTAACTATGGCTACACCTTC
CDR3 protein: CASTRREGTGNYGYTF
D gene: NA
clone size: NA
J gene: TRBJ1-2
V gene: TRBV2
CDR3 length: 16

CDR3 DNA: TGTGCCAGCAGCGCGGGACAGGGGTTCTCTGGGGCCAACGTCCTGACTTTC
CDR3 protein: CASSAGQGFSGANVLTF
D gene: TRBD1
clone size: NA
J gene: TRBJ2-6
V gene: TRBV9
CDR3 length: 17

CDR3 DNA: TGTGCCAGCAGTGCAGGAGGCCCCTACGAGCAGTACTTC
CDR3 protein: CASSAGGPYEQYF
D gene: NA
clone size: NA
J gene: TRBJ2-7
V gene: TRBV28
CDR3 length: 13

CDR3 DNA: TGTGCCAGCAGTGAAGCAAGGGCGGGGGCAAGTGAGCAGTTCTTC
CDR3 protein: CASSEARAGASEQFF
D gene: NA
clone size: NA
J gene: TRBJ2-1
V gene: TRBV2
CDR3 length: 15

CDR3 DNA: TGCAGCGTTGACCCACAGGGGGAGGGCTACACCTTC
CDR3 protein: CSVDPQGEGYTF
D gene: TRBD1
clone size: NA
J gene: TRBJ1-2
V gene: TRBV29-1
CDR3 length: 12

CDR3 DNA: TGTGCCAGCAGTTCCAGGACAGGGGGTTACGGAAACACCATATATTTT
CDR3 protein: CASSSRTGGYGNTIYF
D gene: TRBD1
clone size: NA
J gene: TRBJ1-3
V gene: TRBV28
CDR3 length: 16

CDR3 DNA: TGTGCCAGCAGCCGGGGACAGGCCGGCCCCGGGGAGCTGTTTTTT
CDR3 protein: CASSRGQAGPGELFF
D gene: TRBD1
clone size: once
J gene: TRBJ2-2
V gene: TRBV7-6
CDR3 length: 15

CDR3 DNA: TGCGCCAGCAGCTTGGTTTTTGGGACAGAGAACACCGGGGAGCTGTTTTTT
CDR3 protein: CASSLVFGTENTGELFF
D gene: TRBD1
clone size: NA
J gene: TRBJ2-2
V gene: TRBV5-1
CDR3 length: 17

CDR3 DNA: TGTGCCAGCAGTGAGGGGCCCACCCGGGCCCAGTACTTC
CDR3 protein: CASSEGPTRAQYF
D gene: NA
clone size: NA
J gene: TRBJ2-5
V gene: TRBV25-1
CDR3 length: 13

CDR3 DNA: TGCGCCAGCAGCCTCCGGGACATATCCTTGGGCACTGAAGCTTTCTTT
CDR3 protein: CASSLRDISLGTEAFF
D gene: NA
clone size: NA
J gene: TRBJ1-1
V gene: TRBV5-1
CDR3 length: 16

CDR3 DNA: TGTGCCAGCAGCACAGGGGCCTTCTATGGCTACACCTTC
CDR3 protein: CASSTGAFYGYTF
D gene: TRBD1
clone size: NA
J gene: TRBJ1-2
V gene: TRBV12-3/TRBV12-4
CDR3 length: 13

CDR3 DNA: TGCGCCAGCTCACTAGGACTAGCGGAAAGGCGGACCCAGTACTTC
CDR3 protein: CASSLGLAERRTQYF
D gene: TRBD2
clone size: NA
J gene: TRBJ2-5
V gene: TRBV4-1
CDR3 length: 15

CDR3 DNA: TGTGCCAGCAGCACGGGACAGGCAATCCATGGCTACACCTTC
CDR3 protein: CASSTGQAIHGYTF
D gene: TRBD1
clone size: NA
J gene: TRBJ1-2
V gene: TRBV5-6
CDR3 length: 14

CDR3 DNA: TGTGCCAGCAGTAGAGACAGGGGTTCCGGAAATTCACCCCTCCACTTT
CDR3 protein: CASSRDRGSGNSPLHF
D gene: TRBD1
clone size: NA
J gene: TRBJ1-6
V gene: TRBV28
CDR3 length: 16

CDR3 DNA: TGTGCCAGCAGTCTCCGCTCCTACGAGCAGTACTTC
CDR3 protein: CASSLRSYEQYF
D gene: NA
clone size: NA
J gene: TRBJ2-7
V gene: TRBV2
CDR3 length: 12

CDR3 DNA: TGTGCCAGCAGCACAAGACAGGGTTGGAGCAATCAGCCCCAGCATTTT
CDR3 protein: CASSTRQGWSNQPQHF
D gene: TRBD1
clone size: NA
J gene: TRBJ1-5
V gene: TRBV5-6
CDR3 length: 16

CDR3 DNA: TGTGCCAGCAGCTTAAGGATTGGGCATCAGCCCCAGCATTTT
CDR3 protein: CASSLRIGHQPQHF
D gene: NA
clone size: few
J gene: TRBJ1-5
V gene: TRBV5-6
CDR3 length: 14

CDR3 DNA: TGTGCCAGTAACATAGCAGGGGCCCAGCCCCAGCATTTT
CDR3 protein: CASNIAGAQPQHF
D gene: NA
clone size: NA
J gene: TRBJ1-5
V gene: TRBV19
CDR3 length: 13

CDR3 DNA: TGTGCCAGCGGTAGGGAGGGTGATTCACCCCTCCACTTT
CDR3 protein: CASGREGDSPLHF
D gene: NA
clone size: many
J gene: TRBJ1-6
V gene: TRBV11-2
CDR3 length: 13

CDR3 DNA: TGTGCCACGGGACAGGGGAAAGGCTCTGGAAACACCATATATTTT
CDR3 protein: CATGQGKGSGNTIYF
D gene: TRBD1
clone size: NA
J gene: TRBJ1-3
V gene: TRBV15
CDR3 length: 15

CDR3 DNA: TGCAGCGTTGTGCTGGACAGGCAGAATCAGCCCCAGCATTTT
CDR3 protein: CSVVLDRQNQPQHF
D gene: TRBD1
clone size: NA
J gene: TRBJ1-5
V gene: TRBV29-1
CDR3 length: 14

CDR3 DNA: TGTGCCATCAGTGAGTTGGGACTAGGGACAGCCAACTATGGCTACACCTTC
CDR3 protein: CAISELGLGTANYGYTF
D gene: TRBD1
clone size: NA
J gene: TRBJ1-2
V gene: TRBV10-3
CDR3 length: 17

CDR3 DNA: TGTGCCAGCAGCTTCAGAGGACAGGGAAATAATTCACCCCTCCACTTT
CDR3 protein: CASSFRGQGNNSPLHF
D gene: TRBD1
clone size: NA
J gene: TRBJ1-6
V gene: TRBV7-2
CDR3 length: 16

CDR3 DNA: TGTGCCAGCAGCTTCCACGGGACAGGGGGGGAGACCCAGTACTTC
CDR3 protein: CASSFHGTGGETQYF
D gene: TRBD1
clone size: once
J gene: TRBJ2-5
V gene: TRBV5-4
CDR3 length: 15

CDR3 DNA: TGCAGCGCGACCCGGGGGGAAGCTTTCTTT
CDR3 protein: CSATRGEAFF
D gene: NA
clone size: NA
J gene: TRBJ1-1
V gene: TRBV29-1
CDR3 length: 10

CDR3 DNA: TGTGCTAGCAGCCCCGATGGGAGGGGTGGTACCGGGGAGCTGTTTTTT
CDR3 protein: CASSPDGRGGTGELFF
D gene: TRBD2
clone size: NA
J gene: TRBJ2-2
V gene: TRBV7-7
CDR3 length: 16